The 21 T cell receptor beta chains in this list originate from one sample, sequenced in a study of blood T cell repertoires in COVID-19. Profiled with immunoSEQ multiplex PCR; TCRdb holds only in-frame clones, not every one. The data contain under 300,000 clones, 75% to 85% of them singletons. Material for sequencing was peripheral blood. The source is a woman aged 35 to 49 who had recovered from COVID-19.

The chain links TRBV30 to TRBJ1-5, with D possibly TRBD1 on 6 matching bases. Trimming left V 5 bases short and J 1 base short, with 6 bases between. Per the germline V gene, CDR1 is GTSNPN and CDR2 is SVGIG (reference sequence). The CDR3 contains 12 residues. The CDR3: CAWGQSNQPQHF. CDR3 in DNA: TGTGCCTGGGGACAGAGCAATCAGCCCCAGCATTTT.

The chain carries TRBV5-1 and TRBJ2-7, with D perhaps matching TRBD2 (5 bases). The CDR3 extends over 15 amino acids. Trimming took 3 bases from V and 6 from J, leaving 19 bases between them. Looked up from germline, CDR1 is SGHRS and CDR2 is YFSETQ. CDR3 sequence (DNA): TGCGCCAGCAGCTGGGCCGGACGGGGAGAGGCCGAGCAGTACTTC. Translating gives CASSWAGRGEAEQYF.

This rearrangement joins TRBV18 to TRBJ1-2; D may be TRBD1 (5 bases). The germline V and J ends were trimmed by 5 bases and 2 bases, with 9 bases remaining between them. The CDR3 is made up of 13 amino acids. Germline V lookup: CDR1 KGHSH, CDR2 LQKENI. The CDR3 here is CASSETENYGYTF. The CDR3 DNA follows: TGTGCCAGCTCAGAGACAGAAAACTATGGCTACACCTTC. The full variable domain, with the rest looked up from reference TRBV18 and TRBJ1-2, is NAGVMQNPRHLVRRRGQEARLRCSPMKGHSHVYWYRQLPEEGLKFMVYLQKENIIDESGMPKERFSAEFPKEGPSILRIQQVVRGDSAAYFCASSETENYGYTFGSGTRLTVV.

This clone was recorded only once. The V call is TRBV9, the J call TRBJ1-3; D remains ambiguous. This CDR3 has 13 residues. Trimming pared 4 bases from V and 4 bases from J, leaving 9 bases between. Germline CDR1 SGDLS, CDR2 YYNGEE. The CDR3 is CASSPTAGNTIYF. Here the CDR3 DNA reads TGTGCCAGCAGCCCCACCGCGGGAAACACCATATATTTT.

V usage is TRBV2 and J usage is TRBJ1-4; a possible D gene is TRBD1 (5 bases). Germline CDR1 SNHLY, CDR2 FYNNEI. V lost 3 bases to trimming and J lost 8 bases, with 16 bases between them. There are 15 residues in the CDR3. The DNA of the CDR3 is TGTGCCAGCAGTGAGTTGCAGGGTTTCGGCGAAAAACTGTTTTTT. Residues: CASSELQGFGEKLFF. Filled out from reference TRBV2 and TRBJ1-4, the complete variable domain reads EPEVTQTPSHQVTQMGQEVILRCVPISNHLYFYWYRQILGQKVEFLVSFYNNEISEKSEIFDDQFSVERPDGSNFTLKIRSTKLEDSAMYFCASSELQGFGEKLFFGSGTQLSVL.

The rearrangement joins TRBV3-1 (or the pseudogene TRBV3-2) to TRBJ2-1; perhaps TRBD2 as D (6 bases). Germline CDR1 reads LGHDT; CDR2 reads YNNKEL (reference sequence). V dropped 2 bases and J dropped 7 bases, with 12 bases sitting between them. This CDR3 comprises 14 residues. CDR3 DNA sequence: TGTGCCAGCAGCCAATCGCCTAGCGTAAATGAGCAGTTCTTC. Its protein product is CASSQSPSVNEQFF.

The chain links TRBV27 to TRBJ2-1; a weak D match, TRBD2 (5 bases). CDR3 length: 13 residues. V was clipped by 3 bases and J by 12 bases, with 15 bases between them. Germline V lookup: CDR1 MNHEY, CDR2 SMNVEV (reference sequence). This CDR3 is CASSFLGEPRQFF. The CDR3 DNA is TGTGCCAGCAGTTTTTTGGGAGAGCCACGGCAGTTCTTC.

The gene calls are TRBV6-2 or TRBV6-3 and TRBJ1-5; TRBD1 might be the D (5 bases). CDR3 size: 16 residues. CDR1 is MNHEY, CDR2 SVGEGT, per germline. With 0 bases removed from V and 1 base from J, the gap between germline ends came to 10 bases. For the CDR3, the DNA is TGTGCCAGCAGTTACTCGGAAGGGGTAAGCAATCAGCCCCAGCATTTT. Translation: CASSYSEGVSNQPQHF.

This clone appeared once. The rearrangement links TRBV19 to TRBJ1-1, with a tentative D call TRBD1 (6 bases). The V end was cut by 3 bases, the J end by 1 base, with 18 bases between. This CDR3 spans 17 amino acids. The germline V gene has CDR1 LNHDA and CDR2 SQIVND (reference sequence). The CDR3 DNA follows: TGTGCCAGTAGTATCCCAGGGACACCATTCCGGAACACTGAAGCTTTCTTT. This sequence encodes CASSIPGTPFRNTEAFF.

The V gene is TRBV30, the J gene TRBJ1-4; D is unresolved. Germline V lookup: CDR1 GTSNPN, CDR2 SVGIG (reference sequence). The CDR3 totals 18 residues. The V and J ends lost 0 bases and 2 bases respectively, with 19 bases between them. The CDR3 DNA reads as TGTGCCTGGAGTGTACTGAGGAGCTTCGGAGGGACTAATGAAAAACTGTTTTTT. This encodes CAWSVLRSFGGTNEKLFF.

The V call is TRBV10-3, the J call TRBJ2-3; D call uncertain. The CDR3 length is 13 residues. Trimming stripped 4 bases from V and 6 bases from J, with 11 bases between. Germline lookup yields CDR1 ENHRY and CDR2 SYGVKD. This CDR3 reads CAISVKLEDTQYF. The CDR3 DNA is TGTGCCATCAGTGTAAAACTCGAGGATACGCAGTATTTT.

The CDR3 protein is CASSRDLTGTGRKFF. For the CDR3, the DNA is TGTGCCAGCAGCCGAGACCTAACCGGGACAGGGAGGAAGTTCTTC. The gene calls are TRBV11-3 and TRBJ2-1; 9 bases match TRBD1. After removal of 5 bases from V and 14 bases from J, the junction contained 16 bases not matched to a gene. The germline V gene encodes CDR1 SGHNT and CDR2 YENEEA. The CDR3 has 15 amino acids.

V and J are TRBV19 and TRBJ1-2; D may be TRBD1 (6 bases). The CDR3 covers 14 residues. V gave up 1 base and J gave up 4 bases, with 10 bases separating them. CDR1 is LNHDA, CDR2 SQIVND, per germline (reference sequence). The CDR3: CASSIVGQSYGYTF. As DNA, the CDR3 is TGTGCCAGTAGTATAGTCGGACAGTCCTATGGCTACACCTTC.

Note on this clone: Other DNA variants within this sample encode the same CDR3. The chain couples TRBV19 to TRBJ1-1; D is perhaps TRBD1 (5 bases). Between the trimmed V and J ends, which lost 3 bases and 1 base, there was a span of 9 bases. CDR1 and CDR2 from the germline V gene are LNHDA and SQIVND (reference sequence). CDR3 length: 14 residues. The CDR3 region has the DNA TGTGCCAGTAGTATCCAGGGCGGGAACACTGAAGCTTTCTTT. This encodes CASSIQGGNTEAFF.

V usage is TRBV15 and J usage is TRBJ1-1; the D gene is possibly TRBD1 (5 bases). The length of the CDR3 is 13 residues. Trimming removed 8 bases from V and 0 bases from J, with 10 bases in between. The germline V gene encodes CDR1 LNHNV and CDR2 YYDKDF (reference sequence). CDR3 nucleotide sequence: TGTGCCACCCTGCAGGGTTTGAACACTGAAGCTTTCTTT. It is translated as CATLQGLNTEAFF.

V gene TRBV6-2 or TRBV6-3 combines with J gene TRBJ2-3; D unresolved. Deletions cut 5 bases from V and 3 bases from J, with 3 bases between. The CDR3 has 11 amino acids. Germline loops: CDR1 MNHEY, CDR2 SVGEGT. The CDR3 sequence is CASSRTDTQYF. CDR3 in DNA: TGTGCCAGCAGTCGGACAGATACGCAGTATTTT.

This chain uses TRBV18 with TRBJ2-7, with D unclear. Germline values: CDR1 KGHSH, CDR2 LQKENI. This CDR3 contains 14 residues. V lost 4 bases to trimming and J lost 1 base, with 11 bases between them. The CDR3 loop is CASSQDIRSYEQYF. The CDR3 DNA is TGTGCCAGCTCACAAGACATCCGTTCCTACGAGCAGTACTTC.

J is TRBJ2-2 and V is TRBV14; D gene unclear. Germline assignment: CDR1 SGHDN and CDR2 FVKESK. The CDR3 has 13 amino acids. The CDR3 here is CAYQHPNTGELFF. DNA of the CDR3: TGTGCGTATCAACACCCAAACACCGGGGAGCTGTTTTTT.

On this clone: Other nucleotide sequences in the sample specify the same CDR3. V is TRBV5-1 and J is TRBJ2-7, with 9 bases matching TRBD2. The germline CDR1 and CDR2 sequences are SGHRS and YFSETQ. The CDR3 is made up of 14 amino acids. V lost 1 base and J lost 2; bases outside the gene matches: 1. The DNA for the CDR3 is TGCGCCAGCAGCTTGAGCGGGGGGCCCTACGAGCAGTACTTC. Protein sequence: CASSLSGGPYEQYF.

V is TRBV19 and J is TRBJ1-5; possibly TRBD1 for D (5 bases). The germline V and J ends were trimmed by 5 bases and 0 bases, with 11 bases remaining between them. The germline gives CDR1 LNHDA, CDR2 SQIVND (reference sequence). CDR3 length: 15 amino acids. Written as DNA, the CDR3 is TGTGCCAGTAGTGACAGCTTTAATAGCAATCAGCCCCAGCATTTT. Amino acids: CASSDSFNSNQPQHF.

V gene TRBV4-2 combines with J gene TRBJ2-1, with TRBD2 matching over 7 bases. The CDR3 runs to 15 residues. Germline lookup yields CDR1 LGHNA and CDR2 YNFKEQ. Germline trimming cut 6 bases from V and 0 bases from J; bases unmatched to any gene: 5. In nucleotides, the CDR3 is TGTGCCAGCAGACGAGCGGGGAGCTCCTACAATGAGCAGTTCTTC. It is translated as CASRRAGSSYNEQFF.